These 26 T cell receptor beta chains share one sample of origin, sequenced in a study of PD-L1 blockade in urothelial cancer. Time point indicated: pretreatment peripheral blood. Some clones are missing from TCRdb's copy, which holds only in-frame ones; the method was immunoSEQ multiplex PCR. The table has around 82,000 clones, 84% seen once; the top ten hold 2% to 2.5%. The source material was PBMCs, sampled around atezolizumab (anti-PD-L1) treatment. These receptors originate from a man in his fifties or sixties with urothelial cancer.

This clone turned up a few times. This chain connects TRBV5-1 to TRBJ1-6; 8 bases fit TRBD1. The junction had 13 bases not matched to a gene; V was cut back by 4 bases and J by 4 bases. There are 18 residues in the CDR3. The V gene's germline CDR1 is SGHRS and CDR2 YFSETQ. The CDR3 loop is CASSPNPQGVGYNSPLHF. Here the CDR3 DNA reads TGCGCCAGCAGCCCGAACCCACAGGGGGTGGGTTATAATTCACCCCTCCACTTT.

The chain is built from TRBV28 and TRBJ1-5; 10 bases agree with TRBD1. Germline V gene sequence: CDR1 MDHEN, CDR2 SYDVKM. V was clipped by 6 bases and J by 9 bases; unmatched bases: 11. This CDR3 is 15 amino acids long. The CDR3 DNA follows: TGTGCCAGCAGCCAGGCCGGGACAGGGGTTCGGCCCCAGCATTTT. It is translated as CASSQAGTGVRPQHF.

V gene TRBV5-1 combines with J gene TRBJ2-1, with 9 bases lining up with TRBD2. The CDR3 consists of 14 residues. Germline CDR1 SGHRS, CDR2 YFSETQ. V lost 7 bases to trimming and J lost 3 bases; unmatched junction nucleotides: 5. CDR3 bases: TGCGCCAGCGCCGCTAGCGGGAACTACAATGAGCAGTTCTTC. Protein product: CASAASGNYNEQFF.

This clone came up once. This chain connects TRBV19 to TRBJ2-4; 8 bases line up with TRBD1. Germline assignment: CDR1 LNHDA and CDR2 SQIVND (reference sequence). This CDR3 has 17 amino acids. Trimming removed 1 base from V and 0 bases from J; junction bases left unmatched: 5. The CDR3 sequence: CASSIGTGPLAKNIQYF. In nucleotides, the CDR3 is TGTGCCAGTAGTATAGGGACAGGGCCGCTAGCCAAAAACATTCAGTACTTC.

This chain links TRBV18 with TRBJ2-7; perhaps TRBD1 as D (5 bases). Germline-derived CDR1 and CDR2 are KGHSH and LQKENI. The ends were cut back, 3 bases at V and 2 bases at J, with 8 bases in the middle. CDR3 size: 13 residues. This chain's CDR3 is CASSPTVTYEQYF. For the CDR3, the DNA is TGTGCCAGCTCACCGACAGTTACCTACGAGCAGTACTTC.

The chain couples TRBV5-8 to TRBJ1-2; D gene unclear. The germline V gene encodes CDR1 SGHTS and CDR2 YDEGEE. The CDR3 totals 14 residues. Trimming pared 4 bases from V and 8 bases from J, leaving 18 bases between. The CDR3 DNA reads TGTGCCAGCAGCAAGACGGGGAATCTTGAGGGCTACACCTTC. This codes for CASSKTGNLEGYTF.

The sample holds a few counts of this clone. V gene TRBV5-1 combines with J gene TRBJ2-5, with 11 bases aligning to TRBD2. Germline V gene lookup returns CDR1 SGHRS and CDR2 YFSETQ. With V trimmed by 4 bases and J by 0 bases, 8 bases remained unmatched. This CDR3 spans 17 amino acids. CDR3 amino acids: CASSRDGSGGDQETQYF. The CDR3 DNA follows: TGCGCCAGCAGCCGGGACGGTAGCGGGGGGGACCAAGAGACCCAGTACTTC.

The chain is built from TRBV10-3 and TRBJ1-4, with 8 bases matching TRBD1. The CDR3 is made up of 14 amino acids. The V gene end was trimmed by 6 bases and the J gene end by 2 bases; junction bases not matched to a gene: 2. The germline V gene has CDR1 ENHRY and CDR2 SYGVKD. The CDR3 nucleotides read TGTGCCATCAGGGGGGACAGGACTAATGAAAAACTGTTTTTT. It codes for CAIRGDRTNEKLFF.

The rearrangement joins TRBV4-3 to TRBJ1-1; TRBD1 is a possible D gene (5 bases). CDR1 is LGHNA, CDR2 YSLEER, per germline. The ends were cut back, 0 bases at V and 2 bases at J, with 10 bases in the middle. This CDR3 contains 15 residues. The CDR3 DNA reads as TGCGCCAGCAGCCAAGATCTGGGGCCAAACACTGAAGCTTTCTTT. The encoded protein is CASSQDLGPNTEAFF.

This clone was seen more than once but under ten times. The genes are TRBV19 and TRBJ1-5; D is unclear. Germline V gene lookup returns CDR1 LNHDA and CDR2 SQIVND (reference sequence). This CDR3 is 15 amino acids long. V shed 6 bases and J shed 3 bases, with 15 bases lying between them. CDR3 loop: CASSPRATDNQPQHF. CDR3 nucleotides: TGTGCCAGTAGCCCGAGGGCTACTGACAATCAGCCCCAGCATTTT.

The rearrangement uses TRBV7-3 and TRBJ2-3, with 7 bases that match TRBD1. The CDR3 is made up of 15 amino acids. Germline values: CDR1 SGHTA, CDR2 FQGTGA. The V segment lost 3 bases and the J segment 0 bases; nucleotides outside the gene matches: 3. The CDR3 protein is CASSFTGDSTDTQYF. The CDR3 region has the DNA TGTGCCAGCAGCTTTACAGGGGATAGCACAGATACGCAGTATTTT.

The chain recombines TRBV6-6 with TRBJ2-2; D might be TRBD1 (6 bases). The length of the CDR3 is 15 residues. V dropped 6 bases and J dropped 4 bases, with 15 bases sitting between them. Germline V gene sequence: CDR1 MNHNY, CDR2 SVGAGI (reference sequence). CDR3 DNA: TGTGCCAGCAGGCCACTCCAGGGGAGCACCGGGGAGCTGTTTTTT. Amino acid sequence: CASRPLQGSTGELFF.

The V and J genes are TRBV19 and TRBJ2-4, with TRBD2 identical over 16 bases. CDR1 is LNHDA and CDR2 is SQIVND in the germline V gene (reference sequence). After removal of 4 bases from V and 6 bases from J, the junction contained 15 bases not matched to a gene. This CDR3 spans 20 amino acids. The CDR3 is CASSNRLKGLAGGPGNIQYF. CDR3 nucleotide sequence: TGTGCCAGTAGTAACCGATTAAAGGGACTAGCGGGAGGGCCTGGAAACATTCAGTACTTC.

The rearrangement links TRBV5-5 to TRBJ1-3; D is unclear. V lost 3 bases to trimming and J lost 0 bases, with 10 bases between them. Germline lookup yields CDR1 SGHKS and CDR2 YYEKEE (reference sequence). CDR3 length: 15 residues. The CDR3 spells CASSSSVLSGNTIYF. CDR3 DNA sequence: TGTGCCAGCAGCTCCTCGGTTCTCTCTGGAAACACCATATATTTT.

The chain employs TRBV6-5 and TRBJ1-2, with D unclear. Deletions cut 2 bases from V and 6 bases from J, with 10 bases between. CDR3 length: 13 amino acids. Germline V CDR1 and CDR2: MNHEY, SVGAGI. The CDR3 here is CASSYRDRNGYTF. The CDR3 bases are TGTGCCAGCAGTTACCGGGATCGGAATGGCTACACCTTC.

The rearrangement uses TRBV18 and TRBJ2-7; D call uncertain. CDR3 size: 13 residues. The V end lost 0 bases, the J end lost 4 bases, and 7 bases lay between the germline ends. Germline CDR1 KGHSH, CDR2 LQKENI. This chain's CDR3 is CASSPPGAYEQYF. Written as DNA, the CDR3 is TGTGCCAGCTCACCACCGGGCGCTTACGAGCAGTACTTC. Complete variable domain (other parts from reference TRBV18 and TRBJ2-7): NAGVMQNPRHLVRRRGQEARLRCSPMKGHSHVYWYRQLPEEGLKFMVYLQKENIIDESGMPKERFSAEFPKEGPSILRIQQVVRGDSAAYFCASSPPGAYEQYFGPGTRLTVT.

This chain connects TRBV2 to TRBJ2-2; 9 bases are shared with TRBD1. The trim removed 2 bases at V and 6 bases at J, leaving 4 bases unmatched. The CDR3 runs to 15 residues. Germline CDR1 reads SNHLY; CDR2 reads FYNNEI. CDR3 protein: CASSERTGVPGELFF. DNA of the CDR3: TGTGCCAGCAGTGAAAGGACAGGGGTCCCCGGGGAGCTGTTTTTT. The complete variable domain, with remaining parts taken from reference TRBV2 and TRBJ2-2, reads EPEVTQTPSHQVTQMGQEVILRCVPISNHLYFYWYRQILGQKVEFLVSFYNNEISEKSEIFDDQFSVERPDGSNFTLKIRSTKLEDSAMYFCASSERTGVPGELFFGEGSRLTVL.

The genes are TRBV7-9 and TRBJ2-2; perhaps TRBD1 as D (5 bases). The CDR3 extends over 17 amino acids. The V and J ends lost 5 bases and 1 base respectively, with 17 bases between them. The germline V gene has CDR1 SEHNR and CDR2 FQNEAQ (reference sequence). The CDR3 reads CASSPSEQGWNTGELFF. DNA for the CDR3: TGTGCCAGCAGCCCCAGTGAGCAGGGATGGAACACCGGGGAGCTGTTTTTT.

This rearrangement joins TRBV5-6 to TRBJ1-2, with a tentative D call TRBD1 (5 bases). The CDR3 has 14 amino acids. CDR1 and CDR2 from the germline V gene are SGHDT and YYEEEE. Trimming pared 2 bases from V and 0 bases from J, leaving 8 bases between. This CDR3 reads CASSLTGPNYGYTF. Written as DNA, the CDR3 is TGTGCCAGCAGCTTAACAGGCCCTAACTATGGCTACACCTTC.

The chain combines TRBV30 with TRBJ2-7, with D possibly being TRBD2 (6 bases). Germline loops: CDR1 GTSNPN, CDR2 SVGIG (reference sequence). The CDR3 length is 12 residues. This CDR3 is CARESGSYEQYF. The CDR3, as DNA: TGTGCTCGGGAGTCCGGCTCCTACGAGCAGTACTTC.

V is TRBV6-5 and J is TRBJ1-5; weak D call: TRBD1 (6 bases). The CDR3 contains 15 residues. The germline CDR1 and CDR2 sequences are MNHEY and SVGAGI. V lost 0 bases and J 7 bases, leaving 13 bases between the germline ends. CDR3 amino acids: CASSYSWTAQQPQHF. In DNA, the CDR3 is TGTGCCAGCAGTTACTCCTGGACAGCTCAACAGCCCCAGCATTTT.

The rearrangement uses TRBV4-1 and TRBJ1-2; 9 nucleotides line up with TRBD1. CDR1 MGHRA and CDR2 YSYEKL come from the germline V gene. V shed 1 base, J shed 5 bases, and the junction held 5 bases outside the gene matches. This CDR3 is 15 amino acids long. The CDR3 nucleotides read TGCGCCAGCAGCCAAGTGGGACAGGGTCTTTATGGCTACACCTTC. This codes for CASSQVGQGLYGYTF.

The chain uses TRBV7-8 and TRBJ2-1, with 9 positions matching TRBD2. The germline V gene encodes CDR1 SGHVS and CDR2 FQNEAQ. V trimming: 0 bases; J trimming: 15 bases; junction bases outside the gene matches: 12. The CDR3 has 15 residues. This CDR3 reads CASSLAFGTSSIPFF. The CDR3 bases are TGTGCCAGCAGCTTAGCCTTCGGGACTAGCAGTATTCCGTTCTTC.

This chain links TRBV7-8 with TRBJ2-1, with D possibly TRBD1 on 7 matching bases. CDR1 SGHVS and CDR2 FQNEAQ come from the germline V gene. Trimming left V 3 bases short and J 2 bases short, with 11 bases between. The CDR3 spans 15 residues. CDR3 sequence reads: CASSLEGAPYNEQFF. The CDR3 DNA reads TGTGCCAGCAGCTTGGAGGGGGCGCCCTACAATGAGCAGTTCTTC.

J is TRBJ2-3 and V is TRBV4-3; TRBD1 matches 9 bases. Trimming cost V 4 bases and J 5 bases; bases outside gene matches: 16. Germline V lookup: CDR1 LGHNA, CDR2 YSLEER. The CDR3 is 18 residues long. As DNA, the CDR3 is TGCGCCAGCAGCCCTGGGACAGGGTCGTCCTTAGCAAAAGATACGCAGTATTTT. Amino acids: CASSPGTGSSLAKDTQYF.

The rearrangement joins TRBV10-2 to TRBJ2-1; possible D gene TRBD1, 5 bases. Germline loops: CDR1 WSHSY, CDR2 SAAADI. This CDR3 has 13 amino acids. The germline V and J ends were trimmed by 7 bases and 5 bases, with 12 bases remaining between them. CDR3 DNA: TGCGCCAGCAATTCCCCGACAGACAATGAGCAGTTCTTC. As protein: CASNSPTDNEQFF.